This T cell receptor (beta chain) was sequenced for a study of T cells in Graves' hyperthyroidism and ophthalmopathy. For the diagnoses, clinical symptoms, serum thyroxine and TRAb, thyroid ultrasound and orbital computed tomography were used. TCR beta CDR3 region amplification was performed from RNA transcripts. When the TCR CDR3 underwent first-round RT-PCR, the HTBI primer set was used. MiXCR was run by TCRdb on the multiplex PCR reads, yielding one entry per CDR3 protein. The sample carries fewer than 300,000 distinct CDR3 sequences, roughly 15% recorded once. V was shortened by 1 base and J by 3 bases, with 10 bases between the two germline ends. This CDR3 has 14 amino acids. This clonotype was picked up many times.

The source of this sequence is a woman aged 45-65 years with Graves' hyperthyroidism that later progressed to Graves' ophthalmopathy. The chain is built from TRBV12-3 or TRBV12-4 and TRBJ2-7; weak D call: TRBD1 (5 bases). Sequences were obtained from blood. This CDR3 reads CASSLVAGIYEQYF. For the CDR3, the DNA is TGTGCCAGCAGTTTAGTGGCAGGGATCTACGAGCAGTACTTC.